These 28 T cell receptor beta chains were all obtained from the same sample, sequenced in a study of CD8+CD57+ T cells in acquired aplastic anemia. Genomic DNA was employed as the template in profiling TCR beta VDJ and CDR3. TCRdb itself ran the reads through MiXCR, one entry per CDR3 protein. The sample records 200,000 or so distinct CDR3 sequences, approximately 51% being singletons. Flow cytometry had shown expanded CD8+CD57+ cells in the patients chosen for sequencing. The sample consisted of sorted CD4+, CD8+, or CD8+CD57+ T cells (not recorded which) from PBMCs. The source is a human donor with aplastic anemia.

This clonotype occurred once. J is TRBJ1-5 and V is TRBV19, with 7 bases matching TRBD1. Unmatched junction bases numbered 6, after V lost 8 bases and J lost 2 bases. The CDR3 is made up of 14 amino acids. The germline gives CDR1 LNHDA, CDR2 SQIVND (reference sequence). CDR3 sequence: CASRTGAGNQPQHF. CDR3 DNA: TGTGCCAGTCGAACAGGGGCGGGCAATCAGCCCCAGCATTTT.

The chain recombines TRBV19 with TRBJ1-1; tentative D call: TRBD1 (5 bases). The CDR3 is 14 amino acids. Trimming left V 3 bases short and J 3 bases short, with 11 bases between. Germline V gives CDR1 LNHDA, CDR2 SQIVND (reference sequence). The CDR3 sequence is CASSIREVDTEAFF. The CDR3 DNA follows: TGTGCCAGTAGTATCAGGGAGGTAGACACTGAAGCTTTCTTT. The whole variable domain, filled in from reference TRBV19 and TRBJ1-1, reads DGGITQSPKYLFRKEGQNVTLSCEQNLNHDAMYWYRQDPGQGLRLIYYSQIVNDFQKGDIAEGYSVSREKKESFPLTVTSAQKNPTAFYLCASSIREVDTEAFFGQGTRLTVV.

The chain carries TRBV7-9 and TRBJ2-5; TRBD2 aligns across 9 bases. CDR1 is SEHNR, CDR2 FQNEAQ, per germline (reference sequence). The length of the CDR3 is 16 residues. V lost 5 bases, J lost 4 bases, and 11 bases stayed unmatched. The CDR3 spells CASSQESRTSAETQYF. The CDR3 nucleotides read TGTGCCAGCAGCCAAGAATCCCGGACTAGCGCAGAGACCCAGTACTTC.

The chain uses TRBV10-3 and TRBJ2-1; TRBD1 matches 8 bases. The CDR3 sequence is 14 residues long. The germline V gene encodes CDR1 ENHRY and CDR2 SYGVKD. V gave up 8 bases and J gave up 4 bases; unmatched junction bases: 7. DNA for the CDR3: TGTGCCATCGGACCACAGGGGGATTACAATGAGCAGTTCTTC. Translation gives CAIGPQGDYNEQFF.

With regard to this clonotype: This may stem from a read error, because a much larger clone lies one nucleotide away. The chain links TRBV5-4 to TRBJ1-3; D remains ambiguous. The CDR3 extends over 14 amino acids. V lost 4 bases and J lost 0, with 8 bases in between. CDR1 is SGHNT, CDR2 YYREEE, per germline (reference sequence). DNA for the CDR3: TGTGCCAGCAGCCTCCCAGGCTCTGGAAACACCATATATTTT. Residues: CASSLPGSGNTIYF. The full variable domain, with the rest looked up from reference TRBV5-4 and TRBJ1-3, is ETGVTQSPTHLIKTRGQQVTLRCSSQSGHNTVSWYQQALGQGPQFIFQYYREEENGRGNFPPRFSGLQFPNYSSELNVNALELDDSALYLCASSLPGSGNTIYFGEGSWLTVV.

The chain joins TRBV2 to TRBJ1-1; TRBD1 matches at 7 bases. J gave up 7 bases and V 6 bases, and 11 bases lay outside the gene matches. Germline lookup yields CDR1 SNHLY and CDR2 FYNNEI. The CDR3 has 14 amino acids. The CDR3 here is CASRETGEESEAFF. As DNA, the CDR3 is TGTGCCAGCAGGGAAACAGGGGAAGAGAGTGAAGCTTTCTTT.

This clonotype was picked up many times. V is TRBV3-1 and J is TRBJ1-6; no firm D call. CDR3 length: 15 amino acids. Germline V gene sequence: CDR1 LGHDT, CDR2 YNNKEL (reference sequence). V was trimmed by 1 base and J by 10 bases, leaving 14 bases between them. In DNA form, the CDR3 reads TGTGCCAGCAGCCAAGGGCACCCATACGACTCACCCCTCCACTTT. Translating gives CASSQGHPYDSPLHF.

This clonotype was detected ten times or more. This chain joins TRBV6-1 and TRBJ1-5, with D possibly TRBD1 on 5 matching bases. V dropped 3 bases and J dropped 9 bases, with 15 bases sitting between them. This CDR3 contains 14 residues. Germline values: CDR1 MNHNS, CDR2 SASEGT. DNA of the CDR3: TGTGCCAGCAGTGAGAAGGGGACTGTATGGCCCCAGCATTTT. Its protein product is CASSEKGTVWPQHF.

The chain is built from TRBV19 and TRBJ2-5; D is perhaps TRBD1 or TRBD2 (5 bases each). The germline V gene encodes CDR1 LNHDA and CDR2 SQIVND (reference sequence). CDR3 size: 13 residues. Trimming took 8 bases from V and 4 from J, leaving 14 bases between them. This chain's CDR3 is CASSAPGAETQYF. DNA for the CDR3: TGTGCCAGTTCGGCCCCCGGGGCAGAGACCCAGTACTTC. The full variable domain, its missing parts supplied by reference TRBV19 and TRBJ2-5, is DGGITQSPKYLFRKEGQNVTLSCEQNLNHDAMYWYRQDPGQGLRLIYYSQIVNDFQKGDIAEGYSVSREKKESFPLTVTSAQKNPTAFYLCASSAPGAETQYFGPGTRLLVL.

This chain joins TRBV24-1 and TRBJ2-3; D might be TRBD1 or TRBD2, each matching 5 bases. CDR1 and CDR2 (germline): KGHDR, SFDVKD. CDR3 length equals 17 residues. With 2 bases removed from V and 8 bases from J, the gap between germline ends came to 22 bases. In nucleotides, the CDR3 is TGTGCCACCAGTGATTCTGGGACCGGGACGTATGGTTCTACGCAGTATTTT. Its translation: CATSDSGTGTYGSTQYF.

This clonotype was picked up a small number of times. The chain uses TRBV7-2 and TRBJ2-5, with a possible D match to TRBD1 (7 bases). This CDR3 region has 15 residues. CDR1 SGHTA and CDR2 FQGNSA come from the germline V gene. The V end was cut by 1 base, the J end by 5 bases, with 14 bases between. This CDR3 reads CASSLGPGGRETQYF. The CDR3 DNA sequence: TGTGCCAGCAGCTTAGGGCCAGGGGGGAGGGAGACCCAGTACTTC.

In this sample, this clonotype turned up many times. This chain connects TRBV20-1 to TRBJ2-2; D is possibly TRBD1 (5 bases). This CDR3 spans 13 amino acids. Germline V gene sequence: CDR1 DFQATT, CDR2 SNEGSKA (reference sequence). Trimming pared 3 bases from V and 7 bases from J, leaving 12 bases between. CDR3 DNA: TGCAGTGCTAGTTCAGGGTCGGGCGGGGAGCTGTTTTTT. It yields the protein CSASSGSGGELFF.

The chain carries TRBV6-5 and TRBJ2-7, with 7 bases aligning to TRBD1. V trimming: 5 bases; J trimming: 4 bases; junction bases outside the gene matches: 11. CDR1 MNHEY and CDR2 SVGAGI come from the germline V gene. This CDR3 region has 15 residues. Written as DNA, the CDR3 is TGTGCCAGCAGTCCGGGACAGAGGGCCAGGTACGAGCAGTACTTC. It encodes CASSPGQRARYEQYF.

The CDR3 loop reads CASSVGAAGGGGYEQYF. The CDR3 bases are TGTGCCAGCAGCGTTGGTGCCGCAGGGGGCGGTGGCTACGAGCAGTACTTC. This sequence joins TRBV9 and TRBJ2-7; 8 bases fit TRBD1. Germline V gene sequence: CDR1 SGDLS, CDR2 YYNGEE. The CDR3 extends over 17 amino acids. After removal of 2 bases from V and 3 bases from J, the junction contained 13 bases not matched to a gene.

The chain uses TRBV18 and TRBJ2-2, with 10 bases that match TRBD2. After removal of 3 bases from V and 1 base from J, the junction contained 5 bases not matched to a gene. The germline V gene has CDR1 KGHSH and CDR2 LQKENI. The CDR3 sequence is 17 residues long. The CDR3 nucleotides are TGTGCCAGCTCACCCTATAGCGGGGGGCTGAACACCGGGGAGCTGTTTTTT. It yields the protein CASSPYSGGLNTGELFF.

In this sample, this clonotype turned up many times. The CDR3, as DNA: TGCGCCAGCAGCTTGGGGGGGACCTCTGGAAACACCATATATTTT. Translated, it gives CASSLGGTSGNTIYF. The chain has TRBV5-1 and TRBJ1-3, with D possibly being TRBD1 (5 bases). Trimming stripped 0 bases from V and 0 bases from J, with 7 bases between. The V gene's germline CDR1 is SGHRS and CDR2 YFSETQ. The CDR3 has 15 amino acids.

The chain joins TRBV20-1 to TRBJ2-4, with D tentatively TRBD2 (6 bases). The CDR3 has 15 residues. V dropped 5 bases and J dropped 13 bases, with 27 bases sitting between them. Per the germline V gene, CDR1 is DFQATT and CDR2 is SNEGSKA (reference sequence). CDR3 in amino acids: CSAPLPRDPTGEQYF. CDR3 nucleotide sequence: TGCAGTGCTCCCCTCCCCCGGGACCCAACGGGGGAGCAGTACTTC.

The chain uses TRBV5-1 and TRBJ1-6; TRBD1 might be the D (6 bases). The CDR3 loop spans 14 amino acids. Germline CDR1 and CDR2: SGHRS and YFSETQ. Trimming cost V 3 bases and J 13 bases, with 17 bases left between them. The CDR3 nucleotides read TGCGCCAGCAGCTCCGTAGGACAGAATAGGCCCCTCCACTTT. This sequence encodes CASSSVGQNRPLHF.

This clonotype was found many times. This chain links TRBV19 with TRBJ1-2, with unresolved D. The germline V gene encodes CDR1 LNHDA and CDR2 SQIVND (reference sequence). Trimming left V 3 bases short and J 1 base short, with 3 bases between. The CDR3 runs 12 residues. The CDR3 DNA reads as TGTGCCAGTAGTATCCGTAACTATGGCTACACCTTC. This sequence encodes CASSIRNYGYTF.

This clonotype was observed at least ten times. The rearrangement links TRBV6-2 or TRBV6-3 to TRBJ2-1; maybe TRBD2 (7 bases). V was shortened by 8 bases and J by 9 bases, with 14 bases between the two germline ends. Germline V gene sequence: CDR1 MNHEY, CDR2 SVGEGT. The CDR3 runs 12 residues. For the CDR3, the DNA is TGTGCCAGCTGGGAGGGGGGCCCTGAGCAGTTCTTC. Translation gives CASWEGGPEQFF.

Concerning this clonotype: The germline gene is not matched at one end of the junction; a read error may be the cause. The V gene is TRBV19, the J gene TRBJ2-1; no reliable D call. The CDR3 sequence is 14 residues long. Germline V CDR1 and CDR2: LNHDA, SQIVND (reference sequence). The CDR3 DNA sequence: TGCGCCAGTAGTCTTCTAGGAATGCCCAATGAGCAGTTCTTC. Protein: CASSLLGMPNEQFF.

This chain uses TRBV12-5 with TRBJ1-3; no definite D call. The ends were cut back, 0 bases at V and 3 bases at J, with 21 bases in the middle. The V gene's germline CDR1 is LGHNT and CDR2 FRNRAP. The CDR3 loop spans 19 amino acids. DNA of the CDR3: TGTGCTAGTGGTTTGGTACGAAGCGGGGAGGGTGGAATTGGAAACACCATATATTTT. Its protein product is CASGLVRSGEGGIGNTIYF.

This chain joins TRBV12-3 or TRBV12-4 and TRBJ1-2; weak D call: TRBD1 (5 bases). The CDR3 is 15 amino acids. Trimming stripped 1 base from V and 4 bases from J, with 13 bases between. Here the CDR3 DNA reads TGTGCCAGCAGTTTAGGGGGGAGTTCGGCCTATGGCTACACCTTC. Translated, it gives CASSLGGSSAYGYTF.

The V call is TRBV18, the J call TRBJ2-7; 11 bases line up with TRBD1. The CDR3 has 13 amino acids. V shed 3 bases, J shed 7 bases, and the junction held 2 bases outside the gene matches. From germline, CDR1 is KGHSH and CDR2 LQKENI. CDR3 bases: TGTGCCAGCTCACCGGGACAGGGGGAAGAGCAGTACTTC. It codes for CASSPGQGEEQYF.

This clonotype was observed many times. The CDR3 is CASSHQSPGAGDSPLHF. In nucleotides, the CDR3 is TGTGCCAGCAGCCACCAATCTCCAGGTGCAGGAGATTCACCCCTCCACTTT. V gene TRBV6-1 combines with J gene TRBJ1-6; D is undetermined. The germline V gene encodes CDR1 MNHNS and CDR2 SASEGT. Trimming removed 6 bases from V and 8 bases from J, with 23 bases in between. The CDR3 extends over 17 amino acids.

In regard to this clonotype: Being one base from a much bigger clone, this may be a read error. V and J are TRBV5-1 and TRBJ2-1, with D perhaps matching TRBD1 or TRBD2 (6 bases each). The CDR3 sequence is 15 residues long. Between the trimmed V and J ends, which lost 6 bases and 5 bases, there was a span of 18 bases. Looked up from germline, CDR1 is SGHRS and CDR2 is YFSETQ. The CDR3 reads CASNRGGTSHNEQFF. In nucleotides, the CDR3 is TGCGCCAGCAACCGAGGGGGGACATCCCACAATGAGCAGTTCTTC. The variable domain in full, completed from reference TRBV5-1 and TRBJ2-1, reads KAGVTQTPRYLIKTRGQQVTLSCSPISGHRSVSWYQQTPGQGLQFLFEYFSETQRNKGNFPGRFSGRQFSNSRSEMNVSTLELGDSALYLCASNRGGTSHNEQFFGPGTRLTVL.

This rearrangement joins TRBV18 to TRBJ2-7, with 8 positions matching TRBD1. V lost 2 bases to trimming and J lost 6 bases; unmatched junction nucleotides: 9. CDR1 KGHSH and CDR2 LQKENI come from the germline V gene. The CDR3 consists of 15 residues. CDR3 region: CASSPRSDRVREQYF. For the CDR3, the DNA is TGTGCCAGCTCACCAAGGTCGGACAGGGTGCGCGAGCAGTACTTC.

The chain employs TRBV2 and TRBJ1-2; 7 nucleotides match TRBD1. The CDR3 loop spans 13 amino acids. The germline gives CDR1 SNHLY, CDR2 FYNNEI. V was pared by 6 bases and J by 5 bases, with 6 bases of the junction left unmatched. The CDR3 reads CASRGTDTYGYTF. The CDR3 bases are TGTGCCAGCAGAGGGACAGATACTTATGGCTACACCTTC.